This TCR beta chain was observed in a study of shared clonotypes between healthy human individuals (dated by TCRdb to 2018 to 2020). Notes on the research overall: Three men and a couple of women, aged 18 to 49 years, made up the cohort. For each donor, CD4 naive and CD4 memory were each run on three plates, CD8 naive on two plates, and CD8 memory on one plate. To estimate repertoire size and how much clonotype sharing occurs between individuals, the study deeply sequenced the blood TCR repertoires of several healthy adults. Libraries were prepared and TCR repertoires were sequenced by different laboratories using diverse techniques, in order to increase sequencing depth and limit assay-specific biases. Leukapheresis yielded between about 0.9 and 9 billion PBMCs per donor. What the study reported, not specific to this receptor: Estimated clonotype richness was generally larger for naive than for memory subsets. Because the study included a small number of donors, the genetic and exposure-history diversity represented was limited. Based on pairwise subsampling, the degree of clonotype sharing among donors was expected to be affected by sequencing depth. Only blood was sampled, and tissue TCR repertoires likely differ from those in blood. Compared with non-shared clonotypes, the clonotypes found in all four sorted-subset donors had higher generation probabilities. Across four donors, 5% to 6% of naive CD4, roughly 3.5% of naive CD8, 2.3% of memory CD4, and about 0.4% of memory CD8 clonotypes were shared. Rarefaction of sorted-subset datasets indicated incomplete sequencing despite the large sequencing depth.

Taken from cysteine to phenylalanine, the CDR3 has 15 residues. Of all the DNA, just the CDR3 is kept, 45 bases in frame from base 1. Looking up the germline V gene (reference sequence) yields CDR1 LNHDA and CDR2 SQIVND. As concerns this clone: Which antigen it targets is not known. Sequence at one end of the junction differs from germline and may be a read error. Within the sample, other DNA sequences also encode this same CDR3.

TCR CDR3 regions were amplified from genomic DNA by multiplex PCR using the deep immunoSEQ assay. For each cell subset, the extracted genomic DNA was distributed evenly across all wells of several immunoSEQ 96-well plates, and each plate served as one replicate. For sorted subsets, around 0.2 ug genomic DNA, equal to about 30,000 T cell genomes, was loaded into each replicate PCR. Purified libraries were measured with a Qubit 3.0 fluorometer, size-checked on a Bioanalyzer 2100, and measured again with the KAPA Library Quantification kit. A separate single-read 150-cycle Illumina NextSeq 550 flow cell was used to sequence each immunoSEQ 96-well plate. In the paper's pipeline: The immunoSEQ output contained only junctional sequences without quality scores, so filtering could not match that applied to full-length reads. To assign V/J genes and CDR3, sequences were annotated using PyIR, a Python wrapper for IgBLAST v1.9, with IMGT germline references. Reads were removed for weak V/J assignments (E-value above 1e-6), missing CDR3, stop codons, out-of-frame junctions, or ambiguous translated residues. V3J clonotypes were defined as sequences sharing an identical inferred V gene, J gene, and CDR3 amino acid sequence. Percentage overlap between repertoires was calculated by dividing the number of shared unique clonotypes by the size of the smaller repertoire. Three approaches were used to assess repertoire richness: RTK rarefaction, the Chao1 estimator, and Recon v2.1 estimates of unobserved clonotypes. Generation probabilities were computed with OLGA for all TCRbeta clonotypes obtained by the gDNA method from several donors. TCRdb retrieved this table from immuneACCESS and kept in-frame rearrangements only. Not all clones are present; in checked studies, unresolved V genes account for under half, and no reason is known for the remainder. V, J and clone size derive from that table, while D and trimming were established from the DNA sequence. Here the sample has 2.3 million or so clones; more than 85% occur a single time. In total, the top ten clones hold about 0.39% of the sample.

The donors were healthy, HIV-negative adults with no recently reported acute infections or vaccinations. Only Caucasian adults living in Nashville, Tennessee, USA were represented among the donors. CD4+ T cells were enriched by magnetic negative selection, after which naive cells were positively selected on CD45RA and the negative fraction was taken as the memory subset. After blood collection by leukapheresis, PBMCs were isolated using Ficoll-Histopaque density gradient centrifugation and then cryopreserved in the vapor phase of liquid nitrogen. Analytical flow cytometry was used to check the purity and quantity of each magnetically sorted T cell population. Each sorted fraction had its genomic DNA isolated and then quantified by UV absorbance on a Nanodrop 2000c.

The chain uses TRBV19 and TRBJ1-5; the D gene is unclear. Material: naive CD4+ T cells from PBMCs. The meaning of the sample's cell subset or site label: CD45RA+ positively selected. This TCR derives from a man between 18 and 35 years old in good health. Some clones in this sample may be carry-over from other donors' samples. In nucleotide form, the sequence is TGTGCCAGTAGTATCTCCGGTGCTAGCAATCAGCCCCAACATTTT. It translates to CASSISGASNQPQHF.